These T cell receptor beta chains were read from a single sample in a study of blood T cell repertoires in COVID-19. Profiling relied on immunoSEQ multiplex PCR, and the TCRdb table lists in-frame clones only, not all of them. The sample yields 350,000 or so clones, roughly nine tenths seen once. The sample taken for sequencing was peripheral blood. The source of these receptors is a woman aged 60-75 years with COVID-19, enrolled during active disease. Each CDR3 is given without its conserved first and last residue.

v_gene	j_gene	CDR3aa
TRBV9	TRBJ2-7	ASSVVGTGGPYEQY
TRBV6-5	TRBJ1-1	ASSTQGFWPEAF
TRBV28	TRBJ1-5	ASSARPRGGNQPQH
TRBV28	TRBJ1-2	ASSSGPFGYT
TRBV5-1	TRBJ1-1	ASSLQGEGTEAF
TRBV15	TRBJ1-2	ATSRGKGSNYGYT
TRBV3-1/TRBV3-2	TRBJ1-4	ASSHPRGGATNEKLF
TRBV30	TRBJ1-5	AWGGQALQPQH
TRBV5-1	TRBJ2-7	ASRVELSSYEQY
TRBV5-1	TRBJ1-2	ASSLVAGNYGYT
TRBV9	TRBJ1-3	ASSPGQGAAGGNTIY
TRBV15	TRBJ1-1	ATSRQANTEAF
TRBV5-1	TRBJ1-5	ASSLWAGNQPQH
TRBV7-9	TRBJ1-2	ASSLAGGQGSYGYT
TRBV6-5	TRBJ2-7	ASRLPGLYEQY
TRBV6-6	TRBJ1-6	ASSYSGTPLH
TRBV5-6	TRBJ1-3	ASSFLPGNTIY
TRBV5-6	TRBJ1-1	ASSLLVTEAF
TRBV7-9	TRBJ1-2	ASSLAGDSEGRYT
TRBV2	TRBJ1-2	ASSSSTGGNGYT
TRBV20-1	TRBJ1-6	SASTGERNSPLH
TRBV5-5	TRBJ2-1	ASSLAVAVYNEQF
TRBV7-9	TRBJ1-6	ASSSGRGDSPLH
TRBV5-1	TRBJ1-1	ASSSQGNTEAF
TRBV6-6	TRBJ2-5	ASTRDQRGRVGYQETQY
TRBV4-1	TRBJ1-1	ASSQDPRGNTEAF
TRBV20-1	TRBJ2-7	SAVGSYEQY
TRBV6-5	TRBJ1-2	ASSYSGGRINYGYT
TRBV9	TRBJ1-4	ASSAPSSATNEKLF
TRBV2	TRBJ1-3	ASGGGRGSGNTIY
TRBV5-1	TRBJ2-6	ASSLELVPGANVLT
TRBV23-1	TRBJ2-7	ASSQLGQRSYEQY
TRBV5-4	TRBJ1-2	ASSFPTGNFGYT
TRBV4-1	TRBJ1-4	ASSLQATNEKLF
TRBV7-2	TRBJ2-5	ASSFPERGPQETQY
TRBV12-5	TRBJ1-4	ASGGRGGSNEKLF
TRBV5-1	TRBJ2-7	ASSTGQGTEQY
TRBV5-1	TRBJ1-1	ASSLEGGRSEAF
TRBV14	TRBJ2-6	ASSQDRGPRLRANVLT